One and the same sample provided the 5 T cell receptor beta chains below, sequenced in a study of blood T cell repertoires in COVID-19. The method was immunoSEQ multiplex PCR; TCRdb's version includes in-frame clones alone and lacks a portion of them. The table records over 40,000 clones, approximately 84% of them present only once. Sample: peripheral blood. The receptors come from a human donor in a cohort sampled during active COVID-19.

V and J are TRBV5-1 and TRBJ1-4, with TRBD1 matching 10 bases. V was clipped by 4 bases and J by 6 bases; unmatched bases: 6. The length of the CDR3 is 15 residues. Germline-derived CDR1 and CDR2 are SGHRS and YFSETQ. The CDR3 protein is CASSHRDRGDEKLFF. For the CDR3, the DNA is TGCGCCAGCAGCCACCGGGACAGGGGTGATGAAAAACTGTTTTTT.

The V call is TRBV24-1, the J call TRBJ2-1, with 10 nucleotides matching TRBD1. Germline lookup yields CDR1 KGHDR and CDR2 SFDVKD. V was clipped by 2 bases and J by 0 bases; unmatched bases: 0. The CDR3 spans 16 residues. The CDR3 sequence: CATSDWTGGSYNEQFF. CDR3 sequence (DNA): TGTGCCACCAGTGATTGGACAGGGGGCTCCTACAATGAGCAGTTCTTC.

The chain combines TRBV6-5 with TRBJ1-1; D remains unclear. The CDR3 contains 14 residues. V was pared by 0 bases and J by 6 bases, with 11 bases between. Germline V gene sequence: CDR1 MNHEY, CDR2 SVGAGI. The CDR3 nucleotides are TGTGCCAGCAGTTACTCGAGTATGAAGTCTGAAGCTTTCTTT. Translation: CASSYSSMKSEAFF.

This chain connects TRBV12-5 to TRBJ1-4; TRBD1 matches at 7 bases. Germline values: CDR1 LGHNT, CDR2 FRNRAP. The CDR3 length is 16 residues. V shed 7 bases and J 3 bases; nucleotides not matched to a gene: 11. The CDR3 spells CASAPGGGTANEKLFF. DNA of the CDR3: TGTGCTAGTGCCCCCGGGGGGGGGACAGCTAATGAAAAACTGTTTTTT. Using reference TRBV12-5 and TRBJ1-4 for the parts outside the CDR3, the full variable domain is DARVTQTPRHKVTEMGQEVTMRCQPILGHNTVFWYRQTMMQGLELLAYFRNRAPLDDSGMPKDRFSAEMPDATLATLKIQPSEPRDSAVYFCASAPGGGTANEKLFFGSGTQLSVL.

This clone has a handful of counts. The gene calls are TRBV29-1 and TRBJ2-1; tentative D call: TRBD1 (7 bases). V lost 7 bases and J 6 bases, leaving 22 bases between the germline ends. Looked up from germline, CDR1 is SQVTM and CDR2 is ANQGSEA. This CDR3 spans 15 amino acids. The CDR3 nucleotides read TGCAGCGCTACAACCTTCTTGCAGGGGGGCAATGAGCAGTTCTTC. Protein: CSATTFLQGGNEQFF.